Below are 21 T cell receptor beta chains sequenced from a single sample in a study of blood T cell repertoires in COVID-19. TCRdb keeps only in-frame clones here, not all; method: immunoSEQ multiplex PCR. The sample shows about 82,000 clones, around 83% of them seen only once. Sequenced material: peripheral blood. These receptor sequences come from a woman aged 55-69 years with acute or convalescent COVID-19.

Worth noting for this clone: This same CDR3 is encoded by further DNA sequences in the sample. The V and J genes are TRBV5-1 and TRBJ2-1, with 10 bases matching TRBD2. The junction had 0 bases not matched to a gene; V was cut back by 1 base and J by 2 bases. Germline V gene sequence: CDR1 SGHRS, CDR2 YFSETQ. This CDR3 comprises 15 residues. This CDR3 reads CASSLTSGTYNEQFF. In DNA form, the CDR3 reads TGCGCCAGCAGCTTGACTAGCGGGACCTACAATGAGCAGTTCTTC.

This clone was picked up one time. The chain employs TRBV9 and TRBJ2-1; no firm D call. This CDR3 comprises 14 residues. V was trimmed by 0 bases and J by 5 bases, leaving 9 bases between them. The germline V gene encodes CDR1 SGDLS and CDR2 YYNGEE. CDR3 sequence (DNA): TGTGCCAGCAGCGTAGCCCACAGTCACAATGAGCAGTTCTTC. It yields the protein CASSVAHSHNEQFF.

The rearrangement links TRBV3-1 (or the pseudogene TRBV3-2) to TRBJ2-3; unclear D gene. The CDR3 totals 12 residues. Germline V gene sequence: CDR1 LGHDT, CDR2 YNNKEL (reference sequence). The germline V and J ends were trimmed by 1 base and 6 bases, with 5 bases remaining between them. The CDR3 bases are TGTGCCAGCAGCCAAGCCCCTGATACGCAGTATTTT. As protein: CASSQAPDTQYF.

This clone was recorded only once. The chain couples TRBV30 to TRBJ1-4, with 7 bases identical to TRBD1. This CDR3 region has 14 residues. The germline V gene encodes CDR1 GTSNPN and CDR2 SVGIG (reference sequence). V lost 2 bases and J lost 2; bases outside the gene matches: 2. The CDR3 DNA reads as TGTGCCTGGAGTCAGGACAGGACTAATGAAAAACTGTTTTTT. Encoded protein: CAWSQDRTNEKLFF.

CDR3: CASSYNTGELFF. In DNA, the CDR3 is TGTGCCAGCAGCTATAACACCGGGGAGCTGTTTTTT. The V call is TRBV27, the J call TRBJ2-2; D gene unclear. Trimming removed 6 bases from V and 2 bases from J, with 4 bases in between. CDR3 length equals 12 residues. Germline assignment: CDR1 MNHEY and CDR2 SMNVEV (reference sequence).

The chain employs TRBV4-3 and TRBJ2-1; D is undetermined. This CDR3 region has 12 residues. The V and J ends lost 0 bases and 8 bases respectively, with 5 bases between them. Germline V gene sequence: CDR1 LGHNA, CDR2 YSLEER. CDR3 in amino acids: CASSQDLHEQFF. CDR3 nucleotides: TGCGCCAGCAGCCAAGATCTCCATGAGCAGTTCTTC.

The chain links TRBV30 to TRBJ1-6, with D hard to call. The CDR3 runs to 15 residues. The V and J ends lost 4 bases and 0 bases respectively, with 10 bases between them. Germline values: CDR1 GTSNPN, CDR2 SVGIG (reference sequence). Here the CDR3 DNA reads TGTGCCTGGAAGAGCGGGAGCTCCTATAATTCACCCCTCCACTTT. Its translation is CAWKSGSSYNSPLHF.

CDR3 sequence reads: CACLRDLENTEAFF. The CDR3 DNA reads as TGTGCCTGCCTCAGGGATCTCGAGAACACTGAAGCTTTCTTT. The rearrangement links TRBV30 to TRBJ1-1; possible D gene TRBD1, 5 bases. Trimming cost V 6 bases and J 1 base, with 15 bases left between them. Germline assignment: CDR1 GTSNPN and CDR2 SVGIG (reference sequence). The CDR3 sequence is 14 residues long.

This clone appeared a single time. This sequence joins TRBV7-9 and TRBJ1-1; D not resolved. CDR1 and CDR2 from the germline V gene are SEHNR and FQNEAQ (reference sequence). Trimming cost V 7 bases and J 1 base, with 4 bases left between them. The CDR3 consists of 11 residues. The CDR3 region has the DNA TGTGCCAGCAAGCAGAACACTGAAGCTTTCTTT. Translated, it gives CASKQNTEAFF.

This clone occurred once. The chain has TRBV6-6 and TRBJ1-1, with D hard to call. Germline values: CDR1 MNHNY, CDR2 SVGAGI (reference sequence). The V end lost 6 bases, the J end lost 8 bases, and 13 bases lay between the germline ends. The CDR3 is 12 amino acids. In DNA form, the CDR3 reads TGTGCCAGCAGCCCCCGGACTTACGAAGCTTTCTTT. This sequence encodes CASSPRTYEAFF.

The rearrangement joins TRBV7-9 to TRBJ2-7; tentative D call: TRBD2 (6 bases). Germline lookup yields CDR1 SEHNR and CDR2 FQNEAQ (reference sequence). CDR3 length: 12 amino acids. The V and J ends lost 8 bases and 3 bases respectively, with 11 bases between them. This CDR3 is CASAGPDYEQYF. The DNA for the CDR3 is TGTGCCAGCGCGGGACCCGACTACGAGCAGTACTTC.

The chain links TRBV5-1 to TRBJ2-7, with 8 bases aligning to TRBD1. The CDR3 contains 15 residues. The germline CDR1 and CDR2 sequences are SGHRS and YFSETQ. Trimming at V came to 1 base and at J to 3 bases, leaving 6 bases not matched to a gene. The CDR3 loop is CASSLIQGAGYEQYF. The CDR3 nucleotides are TGCGCCAGCAGCTTGATCCAGGGGGCTGGCTACGAGCAGTACTTC.

The V gene is TRBV10-1, the J gene TRBJ2-2; D remains ambiguous. The CDR3 consists of 15 residues. V lost 5 bases to trimming and J lost 3 bases, with 13 bases between them. Per germline, CDR1 WNHNN and CDR2 SYGVQD (reference sequence). The CDR3 protein is CASSMLGTDTGELFF. In DNA form, the CDR3 reads TGCGCCAGCAGTATGCTAGGCACGGACACCGGGGAGCTGTTTTTT.

This chain joins TRBV2 and TRBJ1-2; 8 nucleotides line up with TRBD1. Germline V CDR1 and CDR2: SNHLY, FYNNEI. The CDR3 length is 15 residues. After removal of 5 bases from V and 3 bases from J, the junction contained 8 bases not matched to a gene. The CDR3 DNA reads as TGTGCCAGCAGTAGGACGGGACAGGCGGACTATGGCTACACCTTC. Translating gives CASSRTGQADYGYTF.

This chain joins TRBV30 and TRBJ2-3; D is possibly TRBD1 (6 bases). Trimming shortened V by 3 bases and J by 2 bases, and 12 bases separated the two germline ends. The CDR3 is made up of 14 amino acids. The germline gives CDR1 GTSNPN, CDR2 SVGIG (reference sequence). The CDR3, as DNA: TGTGCCTGGAGGATGGGGGCCCACACAGATACGCAGTATTTT. As protein: CAWRMGAHTDTQYF.

The V call is TRBV7-2, the J call TRBJ1-2; a possible D gene is TRBD1 (6 bases). The ends were cut back, 5 bases at V and 2 bases at J, with 12 bases in the middle. The length of the CDR3 is 14 residues. Germline assignment: CDR1 SGHTA and CDR2 FQGNSA. The CDR3 sequence is CASSLDSINYGYTF. The DNA of the CDR3 is TGTGCCAGCAGCCTGGACAGCATCAACTATGGCTACACCTTC. Filled out from reference TRBV7-2 and TRBJ1-2, the complete variable domain reads GAGVSQSPSNKVTEKGKDVELRCDPISGHTALYWYRQSLGQGLEFLIYFQGNSAPDKSGLPSDRFSAERTGGSVSTLTIQRTQQEDSAVYLCASSLDSINYGYTFGSGTRLTVV.

This clone turned up a few times. The rearrangement joins TRBV2 to TRBJ1-5; D gene uncertain. CDR3 length: 14 amino acids. V was cut by 1 base and J by 3 bases, with 7 bases left in between. Germline V lookup: CDR1 SNHLY, CDR2 FYNNEI. The CDR3 bases are TGTGCCAGCAGTGAAGGGGCCCTCAATCAGCCCCAGCATTTT. Translated, it gives CASSEGALNQPQHF.

The CDR3 DNA sequence: TGTGCCATCCTCGGGACTGAGGCGGGCGAGCAGTACTTC. Amino acids: CAILGTEAGEQYF. J is TRBJ2-7 and V is TRBV2; maybe TRBD2 (6 bases). CDR3 length: 13 residues. Trimming took 10 bases from V and 6 from J, leaving 19 bases between them. From germline, CDR1 is SNHLY and CDR2 FYNNEI.

The gene calls are TRBV27 and TRBJ2-3; D ambiguous. This CDR3 contains 15 residues. Germline loops: CDR1 MNHEY, CDR2 SMNVEV (reference sequence). The V and J ends lost 3 bases and 2 bases respectively, with 12 bases between them. The DNA of the CDR3 is TGTGCCAGCAGTTTCTGGCGCACTATCACAGATACGCAGTATTTT. Its protein product is CASSFWRTITDTQYF.

The V gene is TRBV3-1 (or the pseudogene TRBV3-2), the J gene TRBJ2-3, with TRBD2 matching 10 bases. Unmatched junction bases numbered 6, after V lost 4 bases and J lost 2 bases. The CDR3 runs 16 residues. Germline V CDR1 and CDR2: LGHDT, YNNKEL (reference sequence). CDR3 sequence reads: CASSPRLAGLTDTQYF. The CDR3 region has the DNA TGTGCCAGCAGCCCCCGACTAGCGGGCCTCACAGATACGCAGTATTTT.

The chain recombines TRBV30 with TRBJ2-5, with D possibly being TRBD1 (5 bases). This CDR3 has 12 amino acids. Per germline, CDR1 GTSNPN and CDR2 SVGIG (reference sequence). The V end lost 1 base, the J end lost 7 bases, and 10 bases lay between the germline ends. CDR3 bases: TGTGCCTGGAGTGGAGGTGGGGCGACCCAGTACTTC. Amino acid sequence: CAWSGGGATQYF.